This T cell receptor beta chain comes out of a study of blood T cell repertoires in COVID-19. Clones were sequenced by immunoSEQ multiplex PCR, and TCRdb holds only the in-frame ones, with some missing. Counted here are about 240,000 clones, about 89% occurring once; the ten biggest clones make up under 10%. V was shortened by 0 bases and J by 5 bases, with 13 bases between the two germline ends. CDR1 and CDR2 from the germline V gene are MNHEY and SVGAGI. This CDR3 contains 15 residues. This TCR came from a man aged 35-49 years who had recovered from COVID-19. Sequencing input: PBMCs or T cells enriched from blood (not recorded which). The chain has TRBV6-5 and TRBJ1-1; D unclear. The CDR3 spells CASSYSASLRTEAFF. DNA for the CDR3: TGTGCCAGCAGTTACTCTGCCAGCCTGAGGACTGAAGCTTTCTTT.